The subject of this entry is one TCR beta chain. Its antigen target is currently unknown. No base quality information exists; no much larger clone differs at one position. This sample was included in a study of CD8+ T cells in alopecia areata (dated by TCRdb to 2016 to 2019). With respect to the entire study: To study T cell clonal expansion in alopecia areata, the researchers applied high-throughput TCRbeta sequencing to both the C3H/HeJ mouse model and human patients. Scalp clonality was compared among normal scalp (n=4), patchy alopecia areata scalp (n=8), and alopecia totalis/universalis scalp (n=8). TCRbeta CDR3 regions were amplified by immunoSEQ multiplex PCR using 35 Vbeta forward and 13 Jbeta reverse primers. In humans, TCRbeta sequencing was performed on scalp tissue and on sorted CD4+ and CD8+ peripheral blood T cells from healthy controls and from patients with patchy or totalis/universalis alopecia areata. The RNA source kit depended on sample type: the PAXgene miRNA kit for fixed scalp, the miRNeasy kit for PBMCs, and the RNeasy kit for mouse skin.

The receptor library was made with the immunoSEQ multiplex PCR assay. For TCR sequencing, RNA was extracted from every sample and reverse transcribed into cDNA to serve as template. SuperScript III was used for first-strand cDNA synthesis, primed with a 2:1 mix of oligo-dT and random hexamers. A synthetic immune receptor repertoire was used to measure amplification bias, and any remaining bias was corrected computationally. The authors' pipeline ran thus. After raw reads were preprocessed to remove errors, the CDR3 was defined following IMGT conventions as running from the conserved cysteine to phenylalanine. Clonality was calculated as 1 minus Shannon entropy normalized by log2 of the number of productive unique TCRs. Scalp TCRbeta sequences were cross-referenced with sorted blood CD4 and CD8 repertoires so that the CD4 or CD8 identity of scalp clones could be inferred. TCRdb retrieved this table from immuneACCESS and kept in-frame rearrangements only. Not all clones are present; in checked studies, unresolved V genes account for under half, and no reason is known for the remainder. The V and J calls and clone size come from that table; D and trimming were worked out from the DNA. In this sample the table shows under 250,000 clones, 56% of which occur a single time. In total, the top ten clones hold 4.5% to 6% of the sample.

Study-wide findings and limitations: TCR sequences shared between patients were less clear than in mice, possibly partly because of HLA diversity in the patient population. Compared with normal scalp, lesional scalp, particularly in alopecia totalis/universalis, had higher clonality and more expanded CD8+ clones, which suggests antigenic drive. Scalp TCR repertoire analysis is complicated because resident alphabeta T cells in normal human skin are also sequenced, whereas mouse skin is dominated by gammadelta T cells.

From its cysteine to its phenylalanine, the CDR3 spans 17 amino acids. Of the read, only the CDR3 DNA is kept; its 51 bases are in frame from base 1. CDR1 and CDR2, looked up from the germline V gene, are MGHRA and YSYEKL. V was cut back by 4 bases and J by 6 bases, leaving a gap of 19 bases between them. PBMCs were isolated by density centrifugation and stained for CD3, CD4 and CD8, after which CD4+ and CD8+ T cells were sorted on a FACSAria. Unaffected controls provided scalp biopsies and blood samples. Material: CD8+ T cells sorted from blood. This TCR was sampled from a human donor in good health. Here the chain combines TRBV4-1 and TRBJ1-6; too little of a D gene remains to name it. The CDR3 sequence is CASSPRVGRSANSPLHF. The nucleotide sequence reads as follows: TGCGCCAGCAGCCCGAGGGTGGGCAGGTCCGCTAATTCACCCCTCCACTTT.